The T cell receptor beta chain under discussion was sequenced for a study of T cells in Graves' hyperthyroidism and ophthalmopathy. Hyperthyroidism of Graves' type that showed no ophthalmopathy progression within 18 months was stable. Amplification yielded TCR beta CDR3 regions, with RNA transcripts as the source. RT-PCR in the first round (using the HTBI primer set) targeted the TCR CDR3. TCRdb fed the multiplex PCR reads into MiXCR, producing one record per CDR3 protein. The table records approximately 640,000 distinct CDR3 sequences, 16% of them present only once. Study-wide findings and caveats: Most thyroid-expanded clonotypes above 0.001 were also found in blood.

This clonotype has at least ten counts. Its specificity is unknown. The CDR3 is made up of 15 amino acids. The germline gives CDR1 GTSNPN, CDR2 SVGIG (reference sequence). The V end was cut by 0 bases, the J end by 0 bases, with 9 bases between. The sequenced sample was blood. V and J are TRBV30 and TRBJ2-1; D not certain. The clonotype was recovered from a woman in her twenties or thirties with Graves' hyperthyroidism. The chain's CDR3 is CAWSVGSSSYNEQFF. The CDR3 nucleotides are TGTGCCTGGAGTGTAGGGTCCAGCTCCTACAATGAGCAGTTCTTC.